These 5 T cell receptor beta chains were all obtained from the same sample, sequenced in a study of PD-1 blockade in mismatch repair-deficient tumors (dated 2017 in TCRdb). These receptors lack a known antigen. The library relied on the immunoSEQ multiplex PCR assay. TCRdb stores this immuneACCESS table with in-frame sequences only. Part of the clones is absent; in the studies checked, under half of the shortfall reflects unresolved V genes, and no reason is known for the rest. The sample table lists some 10,000 clones, about 90% of them with a count of one. The ten biggest clones cover under 25% of the sample. The meaning of the sample's time point label: roughly 10-day in vitro stimulation with candidate neoantigen peptide 2. The sequencing here drew on cells cultured in vitro, taken from a patient treated with pembrolizumab. These receptors were taken from an adult with mismatch repair-deficient cancer.

The chain combines TRBV9 with TRBJ2-2; tentatively, D is TRBD1 (7 bases). CDR3 size: 14 residues. V was clipped by 4 bases and J by 3 bases, with 10 bases between them. Germline V CDR1 and CDR2: SGDLS, YYNGEE. CDR3: CASSPGGYTGELFF. CDR3 DNA: TGTGCCAGCAGCCCAGGGGGGTACACCGGGGAGCTGTTTTTT. Filled out from reference TRBV9 and TRBJ2-2, the complete variable domain reads DSGVTQTPKHLITATGQRVTLRCSPRSGDLSVYWYQQSLDQGLQFLIQYYNGEERAKGNILERFSAQQFPDLHSELNLSSLELGDSALYFCASSPGGYTGELFFGEGSRLTVL.

The chain has TRBV7-3 and TRBJ1-4, with 8 nucleotides matching TRBD1. Germline values: CDR1 SGHTA, CDR2 FQGTGA. The CDR3 extends over 15 amino acids. The V segment lost 5 bases and the J segment 9 bases; nucleotides outside the gene matches: 11. The CDR3 sequence is CASSLLWDRLKKLFF. The CDR3 coding sequence is TGTGCCAGCAGCCTCCTTTGGGACAGGCTAAAAAAACTGTTTTTT.

V and J are TRBV7-8 and TRBJ1-5; 7 nucleotides match TRBD1. Germline V gene lookup returns CDR1 SGHVS and CDR2 FQNEAQ. V gave up 0 bases and J gave up 4 bases; unmatched junction bases: 12. The CDR3 loop spans 18 amino acids. CDR3 DNA sequence: TGTGCCAGCAGCTTAGCGGTCTTTGACAGGGTTGGGAATCAGCCCCAGCATTTT. This translates into CASSLAVFDRVGNQPQHF.

The chain recombines TRBV18 with TRBJ2-5; D perhaps matches TRBD1 (6 bases). V was clipped by 1 base and J by 3 bases, with 15 bases between them. Germline CDR1 KGHSH, CDR2 LQKENI. The CDR3 runs 16 residues. This CDR3 is CASSPQVRTDKETQYF. The CDR3 DNA is TGTGCCAGCTCACCACAAGTTCGGACAGATAAAGAGACCCAGTACTTC.

This chain uses TRBV7-3 with TRBJ2-1; 14 nucleotides align to TRBD2. V gave up 2 bases and J gave up 6 bases; unmatched junction bases: 3. The CDR3 extends over 16 amino acids. Germline CDR1 SGHTA, CDR2 FQGTGA. The DNA of the CDR3 is TGTGCCAGCAGCTTAGCCGGGACTAGCGGGAGCAATGAGCAGTTCTTC. It specifies CASSLAGTSGSNEQFF.